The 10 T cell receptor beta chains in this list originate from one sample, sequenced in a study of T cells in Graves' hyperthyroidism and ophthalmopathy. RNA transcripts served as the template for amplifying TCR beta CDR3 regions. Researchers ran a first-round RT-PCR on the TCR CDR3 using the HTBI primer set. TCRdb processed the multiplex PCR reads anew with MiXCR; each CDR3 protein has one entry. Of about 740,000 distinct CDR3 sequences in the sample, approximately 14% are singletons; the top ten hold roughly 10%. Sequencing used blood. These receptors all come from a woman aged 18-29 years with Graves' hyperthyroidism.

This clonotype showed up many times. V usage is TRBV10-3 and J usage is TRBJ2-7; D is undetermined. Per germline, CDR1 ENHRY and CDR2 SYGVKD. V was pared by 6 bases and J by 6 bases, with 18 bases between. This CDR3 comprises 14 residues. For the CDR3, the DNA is TGTGCCATCAGGTGGGAAGGCAGGTTGGGCGAGCAGTACTTC. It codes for CAIRWEGRLGEQYF.

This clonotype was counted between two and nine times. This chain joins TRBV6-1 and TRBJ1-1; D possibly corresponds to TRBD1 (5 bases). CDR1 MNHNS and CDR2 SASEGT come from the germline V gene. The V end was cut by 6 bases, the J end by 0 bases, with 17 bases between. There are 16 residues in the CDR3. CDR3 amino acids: CASSQWGGGMNTEAFF. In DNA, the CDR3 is TGTGCCAGCAGCCAATGGGGCGGGGGGATGAACACTGAAGCTTTCTTT.

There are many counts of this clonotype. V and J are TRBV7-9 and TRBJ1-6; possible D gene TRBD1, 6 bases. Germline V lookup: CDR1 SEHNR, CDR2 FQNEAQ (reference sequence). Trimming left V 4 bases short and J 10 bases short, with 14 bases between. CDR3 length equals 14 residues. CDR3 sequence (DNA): TGTGCCAGCAGCTCGACCGGGACACACTCACCCCTCCACTTT. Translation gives CASSSTGTHSPLHF. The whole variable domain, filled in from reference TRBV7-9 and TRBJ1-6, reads DTGVSQNPRHKITKRGQNVTFRCDPISEHNRLYWYRQTLGQGPEFLTYFQNEAQLEKSRLLSDRFSAERPKGSFSTLEIQRTEQGDSAMYLCASSSTGTHSPLHFGNGTRLTVT.

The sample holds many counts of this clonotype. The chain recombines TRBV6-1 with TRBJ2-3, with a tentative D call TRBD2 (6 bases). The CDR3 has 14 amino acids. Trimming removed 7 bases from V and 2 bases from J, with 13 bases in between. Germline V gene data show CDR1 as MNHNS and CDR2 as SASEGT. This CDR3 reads CASNGRGPTDTQYF. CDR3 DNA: TGTGCCAGCAACGGGAGAGGGCCCACAGATACGCAGTATTTT.

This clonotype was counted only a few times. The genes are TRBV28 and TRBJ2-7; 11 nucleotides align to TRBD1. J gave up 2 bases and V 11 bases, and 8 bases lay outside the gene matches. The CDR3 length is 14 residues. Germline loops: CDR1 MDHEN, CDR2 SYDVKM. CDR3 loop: CAGGQGGPTYEQYF. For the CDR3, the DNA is TGTGCCGGGGGACAGGGGGGACCTACCTACGAGCAGTACTTC.

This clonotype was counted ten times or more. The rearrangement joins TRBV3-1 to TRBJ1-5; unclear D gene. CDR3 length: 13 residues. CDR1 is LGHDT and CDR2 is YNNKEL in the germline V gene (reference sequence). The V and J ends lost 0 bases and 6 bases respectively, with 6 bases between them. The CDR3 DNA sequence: TGTGCCAGCAGCCAAGAGTACAGTCAGCCCCAGCATTTT. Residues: CASSQEYSQPQHF.

The CDR3 coding sequence is TGTGCCAGCAGTTTAAACCCCCCGGTCGGTCAGCCCCAGCATTTT. Translated, it gives CASSLNPPVGQPQHF. The chain combines TRBV27 with TRBJ1-5; no reliable D call. Germline-derived CDR1 and CDR2 are MNHEY and SMNVEV (reference sequence). CDR3 length: 15 amino acids. Deletions cut 2 bases from V and 6 bases from J, with 14 bases between.

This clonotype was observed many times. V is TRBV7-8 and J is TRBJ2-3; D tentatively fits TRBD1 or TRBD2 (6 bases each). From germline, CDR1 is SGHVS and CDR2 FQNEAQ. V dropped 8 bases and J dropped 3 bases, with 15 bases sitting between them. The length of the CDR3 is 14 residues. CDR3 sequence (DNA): TGTGCCAGCGCTCCGCGGAGGGGGACAGATACGCAGTATTTT. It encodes CASAPRRGTDTQYF.

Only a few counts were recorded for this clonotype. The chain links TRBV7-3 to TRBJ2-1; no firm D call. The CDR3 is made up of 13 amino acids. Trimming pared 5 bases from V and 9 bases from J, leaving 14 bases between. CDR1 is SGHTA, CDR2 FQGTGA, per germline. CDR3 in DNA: TGTGCCAGCAGCCCCGATATATCCCTTGAGCAGTTCTTC. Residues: CASSPDISLEQFF.

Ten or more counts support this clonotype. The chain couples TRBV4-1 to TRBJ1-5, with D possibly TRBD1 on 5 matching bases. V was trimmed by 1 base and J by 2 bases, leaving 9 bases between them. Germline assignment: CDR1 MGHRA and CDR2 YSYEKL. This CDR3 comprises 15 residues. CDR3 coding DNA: TGCGCCAGCAGCCAAGCAGGGCTGGGCAATCAGCCCCAGCATTTT. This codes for CASSQAGLGNQPQHF.